This T cell receptor (beta chain) was profiled in a study of radiation and T cells in renal cell carcinoma. Treatment here: treatment-naive control, cytoreductive nephrectomy. CDR3 length equals 18 residues. CDR1 and CDR2 from the germline V gene are SGHRS and YFSETQ. V shed 1 base and J 5 bases; nucleotides not matched to a gene: 11. This clone has a handful of counts. Its cognate antigen is unknown. Profiling relied on immunoSEQ multiplex PCR, and the TCRdb table lists in-frame clones only, not all of them. The data contain around 23,000 clones, nearly 55% of them singletons. Study observations and caveats: Top 100 clonotypes averaged about 50% in irradiated versus about 40% in nephrectomy-only tumors.

This specimen was tumor tissue, taken from a patient whose treatment was nephrectomy without radiotherapy. The receptor was isolated from a human donor with renal cell carcinoma. V is TRBV5-1 and J is TRBJ2-2, with 10 bases aligning to TRBD1. CDR3: CASSLLSGTGVGTGELFF. In nucleotides, the CDR3 is TGCGCCAGCAGCTTGTTGTCGGGGACAGGGGTAGGAACCGGGGAGCTGTTTTTT.